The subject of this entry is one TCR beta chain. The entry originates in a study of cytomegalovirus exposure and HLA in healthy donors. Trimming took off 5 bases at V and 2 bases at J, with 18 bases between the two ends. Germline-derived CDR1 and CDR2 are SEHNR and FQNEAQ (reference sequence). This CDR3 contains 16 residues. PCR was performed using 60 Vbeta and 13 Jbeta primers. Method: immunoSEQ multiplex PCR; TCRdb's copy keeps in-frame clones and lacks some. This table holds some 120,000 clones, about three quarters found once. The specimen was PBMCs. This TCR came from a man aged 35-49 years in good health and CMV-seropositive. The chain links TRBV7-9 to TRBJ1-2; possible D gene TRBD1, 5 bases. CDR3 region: CASSPVYGGGNYGYTF. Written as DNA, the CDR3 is TGTGCCAGCAGCCCCGTCTACGGGGGAGGGAACTATGGCTACACCTTC.